The clone carrying this TCR beta chain has a count of ten or more. Its antigen is undetermined. The data originate from a study of CD8+CD57+ T cells in acquired aplastic anemia. At the level of the study: Mean yield of DNA from sorted CD4+ and CD8+ cells was 3 to 3.5 ug.

From germline, CDR1 is SGHTA and CDR2 FQGNSA. The CDR3 consists of 14 residues. Trimming cost V 5 bases and J 1 base; bases outside gene matches: 2. The study profiled TCR beta VDJ and CDR3 using genomic DNA as template. One entry per CDR3 protein results from TCRdb running MiXCR on the reads. The table includes hundreds of thousands of distinct CDR3 sequences, about two thirds detected once. Study outcomes and limitations: Sharing between patients and controls was observed for some 27 CD8+ CDR3 sequences. For CD8+ Simpson's diversity, patients and controls showed no significant difference.

The chain is built from TRBV7-2 and TRBJ1-1; 9 positions match TRBD1. Sequenced sample: sorted CD4+, CD8+, or CD8+CD57+ T cells (not recorded which) from PBMCs. This clonotype originated in a human donor in good health, serving as a control. The CDR3: CASSPDRGNTEAFF. CDR3 DNA: TGTGCCAGCAGCCCGGACAGGGGGAACACTGAAGCTTTCTTT. The full variable domain, its missing parts supplied by reference TRBV7-2 and TRBJ1-1, is GAGVSQSPSNKVTEKGKDVELRCDPISGHTALYWYRQSLGQGLEFLIYFQGNSAPDKSGLPSDRFSAERTGGSVSTLTIQRTQQEDSAVYLCASSPDRGNTEAFFGQGTRLTVV.